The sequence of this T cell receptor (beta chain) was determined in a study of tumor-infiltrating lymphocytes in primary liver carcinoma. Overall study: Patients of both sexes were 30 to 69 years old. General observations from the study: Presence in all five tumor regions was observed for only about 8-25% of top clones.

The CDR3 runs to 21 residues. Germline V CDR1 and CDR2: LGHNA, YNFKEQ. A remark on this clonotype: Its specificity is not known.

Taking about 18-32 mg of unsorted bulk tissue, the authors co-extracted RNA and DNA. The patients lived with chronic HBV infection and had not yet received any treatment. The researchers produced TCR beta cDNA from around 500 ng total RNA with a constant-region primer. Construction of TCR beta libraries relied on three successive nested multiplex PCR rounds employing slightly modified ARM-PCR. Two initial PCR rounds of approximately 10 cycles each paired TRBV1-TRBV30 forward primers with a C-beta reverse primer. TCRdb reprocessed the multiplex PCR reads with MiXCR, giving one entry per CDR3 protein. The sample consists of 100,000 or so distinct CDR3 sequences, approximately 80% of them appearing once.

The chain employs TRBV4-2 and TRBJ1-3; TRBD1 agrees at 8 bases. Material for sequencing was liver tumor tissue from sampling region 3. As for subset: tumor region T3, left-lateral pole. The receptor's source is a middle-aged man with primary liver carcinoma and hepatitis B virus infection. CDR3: CTSSQEGLTGDCISSGNTIYF. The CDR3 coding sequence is TGTACAAGCAGCCAAGAAGGCTTGACAGGGGATTGTATTTCCTCTGGAAACACCATATATTTT.